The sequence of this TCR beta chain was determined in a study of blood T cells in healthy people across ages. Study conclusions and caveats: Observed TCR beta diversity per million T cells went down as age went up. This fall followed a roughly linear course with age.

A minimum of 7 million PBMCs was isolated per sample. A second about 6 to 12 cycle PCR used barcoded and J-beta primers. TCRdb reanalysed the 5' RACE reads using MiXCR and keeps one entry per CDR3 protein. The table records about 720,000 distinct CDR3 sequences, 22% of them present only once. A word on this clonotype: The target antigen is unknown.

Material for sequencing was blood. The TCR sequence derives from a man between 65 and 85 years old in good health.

In DNA form, the CDR3 reads TGCGCCAGCAGCCCGACAGGGGAGAGGTGGGGCTACACCTTC. Translating gives CASSPTGERWGYTF. The rearrangement links TRBV5-1 to TRBJ1-2; 8 bases fit TRBD1. The CDR3 sequence is 14 residues long. The V gene end was trimmed by 4 bases and the J gene end by 8 bases; junction bases not matched to a gene: 10. The germline V gene has CDR1 SGHRS and CDR2 YFSETQ. Full variable domain (outside the CDR3, taken from reference TRBV5-1 and TRBJ1-2): KAGVTQTPRYLIKTRGQQVTLSCSPISGHRSVSWYQQTPGQGLQFLFEYFSETQRNKGNFPGRFSGRQFSNSRSEMNVSTLELGDSALYLCASSPTGERWGYTFGSGTRLTVV.